Below are 29 T cell receptor beta chains sequenced from a single sample in a study of shared clonotypes between healthy human individuals (dated by TCRdb to about 2020). The protocol used for the library was the immunoSEQ multiplex PCR assay. Not all clones reach the TCRdb copy of this immuneACCESS table, which keeps in-frame sequences only. Checked studies attribute under half of the gap to unresolved V genes and leave the rest unexplained. The sample yields 550,000 to 800,000 clones; about 92% were counted once. More than 30% of the sample is in the top ten clones. The sample consisted of memory CD8+ T cells from PBMCs. The cell subset or site label corresponds to: CD45RO+ cells pooled with CCR7-negative TemRA cells. Every receptor here comes from a man aged 18 to 29 in good health. Some clones in this sample may be carry-over from other donors' samples.

This chain joins TRBV7-9 and TRBJ2-2; 15 bases are a match to TRBD2. This CDR3 has 18 amino acids. V shed 4 bases, J shed 6 bases, and the junction held 9 bases outside the gene matches. Looked up from germline, CDR1 is SEHNR and CDR2 is FQNEAQ (reference sequence). The CDR3 reads CASSSWTSGRARAGELFF. The CDR3 DNA reads as TGTGCCAGCAGCTCCTGGACTAGCGGGAGGGCCAGGGCCGGGGAGCTGTTTTTT.

The V and J genes are TRBV27 and TRBJ2-2; D is possibly TRBD1 (6 bases). Looked up from germline, CDR1 is MNHEY and CDR2 is SMNVEV (reference sequence). Trimming shortened V by 1 base and J by 4 bases, and 19 bases separated the two germline ends. There are 18 residues in the CDR3. The DNA for the CDR3 is TGTGCCAGCAGTTTATTAAGTCTGCGAGGGGGAAGCACCGGGGAGCTGTTTTTT. Translation: CASSLLSLRGGSTGELFF.

V and J are TRBV6-1 and TRBJ2-7; D ambiguous. V was pared by 2 bases and J by 2 bases, with 4 bases between. CDR3 size: 12 residues. Germline V CDR1 and CDR2: MNHNS, SASEGT. The CDR3 protein is CASSESPYEQYF. For the CDR3, the DNA is TGTGCCAGCAGTGAAAGTCCCTACGAGCAGTACTTC.

This clone was observed a single time. The chain is built from TRBV2 and TRBJ2-1; D remains ambiguous. Trimming left V 2 bases short and J 8 bases short, with 7 bases between. The CDR3 has 12 amino acids. Germline CDR1 and CDR2: SNHLY and FYNNEI. In DNA form, the CDR3 reads TGTGCCAGCAGTGAATTCCGGGATGAGCAGTTCTTC. Amino acids: CASSEFRDEQFF.

This clone was counted once. The chain has TRBV4-2 and TRBJ2-7; 10 nucleotides agree with TRBD1. V shed 5 bases, J shed 5 bases, and the junction held 6 bases outside the gene matches. The germline V gene has CDR1 LGHNA and CDR2 YNFKEQ. The CDR3 totals 14 residues. The CDR3 protein is CASSIRTGGDEQYF. DNA for the CDR3: TGTGCCAGCAGCATCCGGACAGGGGGAGACGAGCAGTACTTC.

The chain carries TRBV4-2 and TRBJ2-3; TRBD1 matches 7 bases. Germline CDR1 reads LGHNA; CDR2 reads YNFKEQ. V lost 4 bases and J lost 2; bases outside the gene matches: 6. The CDR3 has 15 amino acids. The CDR3 nucleotides are TGTGCCAGCAGCCCGGAGACAGGGTACACAGATACGCAGTATTTT. Protein: CASSPETGYTDTQYF.

For this clone: This same CDR3 is encoded by further DNA sequences in the sample. This chain uses TRBV27 with TRBJ2-7; the D call may be TRBD1 or TRBD2 (5 bases each). Germline loops: CDR1 MNHEY, CDR2 SMNVEV (reference sequence). The CDR3 totals 13 residues. Trimming cost V 2 bases and J 2 bases, with 7 bases left between them. CDR3 region: CASSLGGTYEQYF. Written as DNA, the CDR3 is TGTGCCAGCAGTTTAGGGGGAACCTACGAGCAGTACTTC.

The chain uses TRBV5-1 and TRBJ1-1, with D perhaps matching TRBD1 (6 bases). The CDR3 contains 15 residues. The V end lost 6 bases, the J end lost 5 bases, and 20 bases lay between the germline ends. Germline V gene sequence: CDR1 SGHRS, CDR2 YFSETQ. CDR3 residues: CASTPVAGARTEAFF. In DNA, the CDR3 is TGCGCCAGCACCCCGGTGGCGGGGGCGCGAACTGAAGCTTTCTTT.

This clone has a handful of counts. The rearrangement uses TRBV27 and TRBJ1-1; maybe TRBD1 (5 bases). Germline V gives CDR1 MNHEY, CDR2 SMNVEV (reference sequence). The CDR3 contains 13 residues. Trimming took 4 bases from V and 4 from J, leaving 10 bases between them. The CDR3 bases are TGTGCCAGCAGTTCAATCGGGGGCACTGAAGCTTTCTTT. It is translated as CASSSIGGTEAFF.

This chain connects TRBV19 to TRBJ2-4; 7 bases match TRBD1. V trimming: 3 bases; J trimming: 14 bases; junction bases outside the gene matches: 10. Germline-derived CDR1 and CDR2 are LNHDA and SQIVND (reference sequence). The CDR3 is 13 amino acids. The CDR3: CASSMGQGELEYF. The CDR3 DNA follows: TGTGCCAGTAGTATGGGCCAGGGGGAACTGGAGTACTTC.

The chain couples TRBV9 to TRBJ2-1; D may match TRBD1 or TRBD2 (5 bases each). In germline, CDR1 is SGDLS, CDR2 YYNGEE. This CDR3 has 14 residues. Trimming took 1 base from V and 5 from J, leaving 10 bases between them. The CDR3 DNA reads TGTGCCAGCAGCGTATACGGGACCGACAATGAGCAGTTCTTC. This encodes CASSVYGTDNEQFF. Combining the CDR3 with reference TRBV9 and TRBJ2-1 gives the whole variable domain DSGVTQTPKHLITATGQRVTLRCSPRSGDLSVYWYQQSLDQGLQFLIQYYNGEERAKGNILERFSAQQFPDLHSELNLSSLELGDSALYFCASSVYGTDNEQFFGPGTRLTVL.

Details on this clone: This specimen includes other DNA sequences encoding the same CDR3. The chain combines TRBV5-1 with TRBJ2-7; tentative D call: TRBD1 (5 bases). Germline V CDR1 and CDR2: SGHRS, YFSETQ. Trimming took 4 bases from V and 4 from J, leaving 9 bases between them. This CDR3 has 12 residues. The chain's CDR3 is CASSHDSYEQYF. The CDR3 region has the DNA TGCGCCAGCAGCCATGACAGTTACGAGCAGTACTTC.

The chain couples TRBV27 to TRBJ2-1; TRBD2 is a possible D gene (6 bases). Germline V lookup: CDR1 MNHEY, CDR2 SMNVEV (reference sequence). CDR3 length equals 14 residues. The ends were cut back, 8 bases at V and 5 bases at J, with 16 bases in the middle. CDR3 sequence: CASRRGTADNEQFF. Here the CDR3 DNA reads TGTGCCAGCCGACGCGGGACGGCTGACAATGAGCAGTTCTTC.

The CDR3 DNA reads TGCAGCGGAAAGTCTAGCGGAGGGGGTGACATTCAGTACTTC. Protein sequence: CSGKSSGGGDIQYF. The V call is TRBV29-1, the J call TRBJ2-4, with a weak D call TRBD2 (7 bases). Deletions cut 7 bases from V and 8 bases from J, with 21 bases between. Germline CDR1 SQVTM, CDR2 ANQGSEA. The CDR3 runs to 14 residues.

This clone is a singleton in its sample. The chain combines TRBV27 with TRBJ2-7; 7 nucleotides match TRBD2. Unmatched junction bases numbered 13, after V lost 6 bases and J lost 2 bases. Germline CDR1 is MNHEY and CDR2 is SMNVEV (reference sequence). This CDR3 is built from 16 residues. CDR3 in amino acids: CASSPWGSGSPYEQYF. CDR3 coding DNA: TGTGCCAGCAGCCCATGGGGTAGCGGGTCTCCCTACGAGCAGTACTTC.

This clone was found a few times. The chain carries TRBV19 and TRBJ2-1; D uncertain. The germline V gene encodes CDR1 LNHDA and CDR2 SQIVND (reference sequence). This CDR3 contains 15 residues. V lost 0 bases and J lost 8, with 14 bases in between. In DNA, the CDR3 is TGTGCCAGTAGTATAGAACAGTCGTATGTCTATGAGCAGTTCTTC. It specifies CASSIEQSYVYEQFF.

The chain carries TRBV27 and TRBJ2-7, with 8 bases identical to TRBD2. The V gene end was trimmed by 10 bases and the J gene end by 4 bases; junction bases not matched to a gene: 9. There are 13 residues in the CDR3. CDR1 MNHEY and CDR2 SMNVEV come from the germline V gene (reference sequence). CDR3 sequence (DNA): TGTGCCACCCGGGAGGGTGTCGAGTACGAGCAGTACTTC. Translated: CATREGVEYEQYF.

This clone has ten or more counts. The chain joins TRBV28 to TRBJ2-7; 13 nucleotides agree with TRBD2. CDR3 length: 14 residues. J was trimmed by 6 bases and V by 6 bases; bases with no gene match: 5. In germline, CDR1 is MDHEN, CDR2 SYDVKM. CDR3 coding DNA: TGTGCCAGCAGCGGACTAGCGGGAGATTCCGAGCAGTACTTC. It specifies CASSGLAGDSEQYF.

This clone was counted a single time. The chain carries TRBV9 and TRBJ2-2; 9 bases map to TRBD2. J was trimmed by 6 bases and V by 2 bases; bases with no gene match: 14. CDR1 is SGDLS, CDR2 YYNGEE, per germline. This CDR3 spans 18 amino acids. This chain's CDR3 is CASSVGDGGRAPPGELFF. The CDR3 bases are TGTGCCAGCAGCGTCGGGGACGGCGGGAGGGCCCCTCCCGGGGAGCTGTTTTTT.

The rearrangement links TRBV10-3 to TRBJ2-1; D may be TRBD2 (6 bases). V was shortened by 6 bases and J by 5 bases, with 20 bases between the two germline ends. The CDR3 sequence is 16 residues long. Germline V lookup: CDR1 ENHRY, CDR2 SYGVKD. CDR3 sequence: CAISYSASVAHNEQFF. Here the CDR3 DNA reads TGTGCCATCAGCTATTCGGCTAGCGTAGCTCACAATGAGCAGTTCTTC.

The chain employs TRBV11-2 and TRBJ2-7; perhaps D is TRBD1 or TRBD2 (6 bases each). The CDR3 runs to 16 residues. V lost 5 bases and J lost 6, with 23 bases in between. CDR1 is SGHAT, CDR2 FQNNGV, per germline. CDR3 bases: TGTGCCAGCAGCCTTTACGGGGGCAGGCGTAAGTTCGAGCAGTACTTC. Translating it yields CASSLYGGRRKFEQYF.

This clone appeared once. The chain uses TRBV28 and TRBJ2-3, with 7 bases fitting TRBD2. The CDR3 loop spans 16 amino acids. Per germline, CDR1 MDHEN and CDR2 SYDVKM. The J segment lost 3 bases and the V segment lost 3 bases, leaving 9 bases of the junction unmatched. The CDR3 bases are TGTGCCAGCAGTTTTGCGGCGGGAGAATGGACAGATACGCAGTATTTT. Residues: CASSFAAGEWTDTQYF. Looking up the rest from reference TRBV28 and TRBJ2-3 gives the full variable domain: DVKVTQSSRYLVKRTGEKVFLECVQDMDHENMFWYRQDPGLGLRLIYFSYDVKMKEKGDIPEGYSVSREKKERFSLILESASTNQTSMYLCASSFAAGEWTDTQYFGPGTRLTVL.

The V and J genes are TRBV4-1 and TRBJ2-6; unclear D gene. The germline gives CDR1 MGHRA, CDR2 YSYEKL. The V end lost 6 bases, the J end lost 1 base, and 4 bases lay between the germline ends. The CDR3 spans 13 residues. CDR3 residues: CASRESGANVLTF. The CDR3 coding sequence is TGCGCCAGCAGGGAGTCTGGGGCCAACGTCCTGACTTTC.

This chain links TRBV6-5 with TRBJ1-1, with TRBD1 matching 7 bases. The V segment lost 5 bases and the J segment 5 bases; nucleotides outside the gene matches: 11. CDR3 length: 15 amino acids. Germline V gene lookup returns CDR1 MNHEY and CDR2 SVGAGI. The DNA of the CDR3 is TGTGCCAGCAGTCGAATACAGGGGACTTGGACTGAAGCTTTCTTT. This translates into CASSRIQGTWTEAFF.

The genes are TRBV7-8 and TRBJ2-7; D assignment may be TRBD1 or TRBD2 (5 bases each). The CDR3 is made up of 13 amino acids. V lost 5 bases, J lost 3 bases, and 11 bases lay in between. Germline values: CDR1 SGHVS, CDR2 FQNEAQ. The CDR3 sequence: CASSPGAIYEQYF. For the CDR3, the DNA is TGTGCCAGCAGCCCCGGGGCCATCTACGAGCAGTACTTC.

This clone was counted a few times. The CDR3 DNA reads as TGTGCCAGCAGTCCGACGTACAGGGGTGACAAAAACATTCAGTACTTC. Translating gives CASSPTYRGDKNIQYF. The rearrangement joins TRBV27 to TRBJ2-4; 7 bases are shared with TRBD1. The CDR3 is 16 residues long. Germline lookup yields CDR1 MNHEY and CDR2 SMNVEV (reference sequence). V gave up 5 bases and J gave up 3 bases; unmatched junction bases: 10.

About this clone itself: The same CDR3 also results from other DNA sequences found in this sample. The chain joins TRBV9 to TRBJ2-3; possible D gene TRBD2, 6 bases. Germline V gives CDR1 SGDLS, CDR2 YYNGEE. Trimming shortened V by 0 bases and J by 0 bases, and 11 bases separated the two germline ends. This CDR3 spans 16 amino acids. The DNA of the CDR3 is TGTGCCAGCAGCGTAGTATCCAGCGGGAGCACAGATACGCAGTATTTT. Amino acid sequence: CASSVVSSGSTDTQYF.

This rearrangement joins TRBV19 to TRBJ2-1; D not resolved. V was clipped by 4 bases and J by 5 bases, with 12 bases between them. This CDR3 is built from 14 residues. Germline assignment: CDR1 LNHDA and CDR2 SQIVND (reference sequence). DNA for the CDR3: TGTGCCAGTAGTACGACCGCGTTTCACAATGAGCAGTTCTTC. It translates to CASSTTAFHNEQFF.

J is TRBJ2-7 and V is TRBV2; the match to TRBD2 covers 10 bases. The CDR3 is 18 amino acids. V was pared by 1 base and J by 1 base, with 10 bases of the junction left unmatched. CDR1 and CDR2 (germline): SNHLY, FYNNEI. As DNA, the CDR3 is TGTGCCAGCAGTGAAGGAGCGGGAGGGCCGGTGGTATCCTACGAGCAGTACTTC. Its protein is CASSEGAGGPVVSYEQYF.